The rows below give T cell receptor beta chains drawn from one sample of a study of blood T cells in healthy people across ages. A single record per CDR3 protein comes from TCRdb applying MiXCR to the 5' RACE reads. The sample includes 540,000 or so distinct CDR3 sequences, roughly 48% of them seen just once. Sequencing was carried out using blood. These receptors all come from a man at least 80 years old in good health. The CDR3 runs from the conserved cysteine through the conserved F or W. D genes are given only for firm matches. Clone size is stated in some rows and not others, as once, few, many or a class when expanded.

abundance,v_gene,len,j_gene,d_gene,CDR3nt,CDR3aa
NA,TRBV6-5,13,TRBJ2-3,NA,TGTGCCAGCAGTGCCAGGGGCTCAGATACGCAGTATTTT,CASSARGSDTQYF
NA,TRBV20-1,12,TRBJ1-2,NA,TGCAGTGCTAGACCGGCATCCTCTGGCTACACCTTC,CSARPASSGYTF
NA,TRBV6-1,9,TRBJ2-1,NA,TGTGCCAGCCGGGGTGAGCAGTTCTTC,CASRGEQFF
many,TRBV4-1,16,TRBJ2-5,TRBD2,TGCGCCAGCAGCCAAGCCTGGGGACTAGCTAGAGAGACCCAGTACTTC,CASSQAWGLARETQYF
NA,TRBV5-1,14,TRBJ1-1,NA,TGCGCCAGCAGCTTCTCGGACTGGAACACTGAAGCTTTCTTT,CASSFSDWNTEAFF
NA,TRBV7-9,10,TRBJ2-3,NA,TGTGCCAGCAGCCCCGCGGACGAGTATTTT,CASSPADEYF
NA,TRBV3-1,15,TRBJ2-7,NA,TGTGCCAGCACCCTATTCCGGGACAACTACTACGAGCAGTACTTC,CASTLFRDNYYEQYF
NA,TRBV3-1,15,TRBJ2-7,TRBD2,TGTGCCAGCAGCACTCTAGCGGGGAGCTACTACGAGCAGTACTTC,CASSTLAGSYYEQYF
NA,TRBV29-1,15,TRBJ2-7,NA,TGCAGCGTTGAAGTCAGCGGACGGGGGCGCTACGAGCAGTACTTC,CSVEVSGRGRYEQYF
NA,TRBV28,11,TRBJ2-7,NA,TGTGCCGGCAGTCCGGACTACGAGCAGTACTTC,CAGSPDYEQYF
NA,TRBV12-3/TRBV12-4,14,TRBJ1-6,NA,TGTGCCAGCAGCCGACCGGGGTCTAATTCACCCCTCCACTTT,CASSRPGSNSPLHF
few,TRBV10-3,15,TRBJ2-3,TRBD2,TGTGCCATCAGTGACGGGACTAGAGGGACAGATACGCAGTATTTT,CAISDGTRGTDTQYF
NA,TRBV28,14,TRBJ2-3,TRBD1,TGTGCCAGCAGGATACAGGGGGCAATAGATACGCAGTATTTT,CASRIQGAIDTQYF
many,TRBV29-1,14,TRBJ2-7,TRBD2,TGCAGCGTTGCTTCTAGCGGTGATTCCTACGAGCAGTACTTC,CSVASSGDSYEQYF
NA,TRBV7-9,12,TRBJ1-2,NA,TGTGCCAGCAGCACCGCTAACTATGGCTACACCTTC,CASSTANYGYTF
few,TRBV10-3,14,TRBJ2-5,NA,TGTGCCATCAGTGACTCCGGTTCCCGAGAGACCCAGTACTTC,CAISDSGSRETQYF